Each of the 7 T cell receptor beta chains below was sequenced from the same sample in a study of human T cells and chemical hapten exposure. This sample's time point: pre-sensitization, week 0. Treatment described: therapeutic diphenylcyclopropenone sensitization with weekly scalp DPC. TCRdb re-derived calls from the RACE reads in MiXCR, one entry per CDR3 protein. This table holds 62,000 or so distinct CDR3 sequences, approximately 10% found once. Sequencing used whole blood, obtained in connection with sensitization to the hapten diphenylcyclopropenone (DPC). Every receptor here comes from a woman between 45 and 65 years old with alopecia areata. Some clones in this sample may be carry-over from other donors' samples.

This clonotype was seen ten or more times. This sequence joins TRBV7-9 and TRBJ2-1; D unresolved. Trimming removed 1 base from V and 0 bases from J, with 4 bases in between. The CDR3 sequence is 14 residues long. Germline loops: CDR1 SEHNR, CDR2 FQNEAQ (reference sequence). As DNA, the CDR3 is TGTGCCAGCAGCTTAGGCAACTCCTACAATGAGCAGTTCTTC. Translating gives CASSLGNSYNEQFF.

This clonotype was counted at least ten times. The chain uses TRBV7-9 and TRBJ2-1, with 10 positions matching TRBD1. The V segment lost 2 bases and the J segment 5 bases; nucleotides outside the gene matches: 15. Germline V gene lookup returns CDR1 SEHNR and CDR2 FQNEAQ (reference sequence). The CDR3 consists of 19 residues. CDR3 sequence reads: CASSLSPGQGFISDNEQFF. In DNA form, the CDR3 reads TGTGCCAGCAGCTTATCACCGGGACAGGGGTTTATTTCTGACAATGAGCAGTTCTTC.

This clonotype has ten or more counts. The genes are TRBV3-1 and TRBJ2-2; D perhaps matches TRBD1 (5 bases). Trimming cost V 6 bases and J 3 bases, with 11 bases left between them. This CDR3 region has 14 residues. From germline, CDR1 is LGHDT and CDR2 YNNKEL (reference sequence). The CDR3, as DNA: TGTGCCAGCAGTCCGGACACCTACACCGGGGAGCTGTTTTTT. Residues: CASSPDTYTGELFF.

CDR3 amino acids: CASSLTTGPTEAFF. The CDR3 nucleotides are TGTGCCAGCTCACTCACGACAGGGCCCACTGAAGCTTTCTTT. The chain has TRBV18 and TRBJ1-1, with 7 bases identical to TRBD1. Trimming cost V 4 bases and J 4 bases; bases outside gene matches: 6. The CDR3 is 14 amino acids. Germline V gives CDR1 KGHSH, CDR2 LQKENI.

This clonotype was picked up many times. The CDR3 DNA is TGTGCCAGCTCACCACTGTTAGTTGGCCAGGCCGTCGGTGAAGCTTTCTTT. Residues: CASSPLLVGQAVGEAFF. V usage is TRBV18 and J usage is TRBJ1-1; D call uncertain. The V gene lost 1 base and the J gene lost 7 bases, with 22 bases spanning the gap. The CDR3 runs to 17 residues. Per germline, CDR1 KGHSH and CDR2 LQKENI.

This clonotype occurred many times. The chain combines TRBV30 with TRBJ2-7; possibly TRBD1 for D (5 bases). CDR3 length equals 11 residues. CDR1 GTSNPN and CDR2 SVGIG come from the germline V gene (reference sequence). V was pared by 2 bases and J by 6 bases, with 8 bases between. The CDR3 DNA reads TGTGCCTGGAGTCCTAGGGGCGAGCAGTACTTC. Translated, it gives CAWSPRGEQYF.

J is TRBJ2-5 and V is TRBV12-3 or TRBV12-4, with a weak D call TRBD2 (7 bases). The V and J ends lost 3 bases and 5 bases respectively, with 13 bases between them. There are 14 residues in the CDR3. The CDR3 loop reads CASSFSGGLETQYF. As DNA, the CDR3 is TGTGCCAGCAGTTTCTCGGGGGGCCTTGAGACCCAGTACTTC.